Shown below are 24 T cell receptor beta chains from a single sample sequenced in a study of CD4 T cells in relation to SARS-CoV-2 and coronaviruses. No cognate antigen is known for these TCRs. Clones were read by immunoSEQ multiplex PCR, and TCRdb kept only the in-frame ones, dropping some. Of 25,000 to 35,000 clones listed, more than 70% are singletons. CD4+ T cells from unexposed donors were obtained before the COVID-19 pandemic (2011-2018). After roughly 9 days of culture, CD4+ T cells were isolated. The sequencing input was CD4+ T cells from PBMCs, cultured in vitro. These receptors were obtained from a human donor in good health.

The CDR3 nucleotides read TGTGCCAGCAGTTTCGGGGGGTCCGTTGGCTACACCTTC. Its translation is CASSFGGSVGYTF. V usage is TRBV12-3 or TRBV12-4 and J usage is TRBJ1-2; tentative D call: TRBD1 (5 bases). The CDR3 spans 13 residues. V gave up 3 bases and J gave up 7 bases, with 12 bases separating them.

The chain couples TRBV5-1 to TRBJ2-6; 7 bases match TRBD1. The CDR3 length is 18 residues. Germline V gene data show CDR1 as SGHRS and CDR2 as YFSETQ. V shed 0 bases, J shed 1 base, and the junction held 7 bases outside the gene matches. The CDR3 region has the DNA TGCGCCAGCAGCTTGGCCGGGACAGTAAATTCTGGGGCCAACGTCCTGACTTTC. This codes for CASSLAGTVNSGANVLTF.

A few counts support this clone. V usage is TRBV20-1 and J usage is TRBJ2-7; possible D gene TRBD1, 5 bases. V gave up 3 bases and J gave up 2 bases, with 5 bases separating them. In germline, CDR1 is DFQATT, CDR2 SNEGSKA (reference sequence). The CDR3 totals 11 residues. The CDR3 region is CSARDTYEQYF. In DNA form, the CDR3 reads TGCAGTGCTAGGGACACCTACGAGCAGTACTTC.

The CDR3 coding sequence is TGTGCCAGCAACTCAGCGGGGAGCCCCCTCTACAATGAGCAGTTCTTC. This gives the protein CASNSAGSPLYNEQFF. The chain joins TRBV6-6 to TRBJ2-1; 7 bases are shared with TRBD2. The CDR3 spans 16 residues. Germline CDR1 and CDR2: MNHNY and SVGAGI (reference sequence). V was clipped by 7 bases and J by 3 bases; unmatched bases: 12.

The J gene is TRBJ1-5, the V gene TRBV6-2 or TRBV6-3, with D possibly TRBD1 on 6 matching bases. The CDR3 consists of 14 residues. Germline values: CDR1 MNHEY, CDR2 SVGEGT. V lost 5 bases to trimming and J lost 4 bases, with 12 bases between them. The CDR3 protein is CASSKQGSNQPQHF. The CDR3 DNA reads as TGTGCCAGCAGTAAACAGGGAAGTAATCAGCCCCAGCATTTT.

In its sample, this clone is medium-sized (0.01 to 0.1%). This rearrangement joins TRBV7-9 to TRBJ1-6, with D unresolved. The CDR3 covers 15 residues. Germline V gene data show CDR1 as SEHNR and CDR2 as FQNEAQ (reference sequence). The ends were cut back, 0 bases at V and 8 bases at J, with 11 bases in the middle. The CDR3: CASSLAAGRDSPLHF. The CDR3 DNA sequence: TGTGCCAGCAGCTTAGCCGCCGGTAGGGATTCACCCCTCCACTTT.

This sequence joins TRBV29-1 and TRBJ2-2, with TRBD2 matching over 7 bases. J gave up 1 base and V 4 bases, and 3 bases lay outside the gene matches. CDR1 and CDR2 (germline): SQVTM, ANQGSEA. The CDR3 is 14 amino acids. CDR3 in amino acids: CSVGSGGNTGELFF. CDR3 nucleotides: TGCAGCGTTGGTTCGGGGGGGAACACCGGGGAGCTGTTTTTT.

The rearrangement uses TRBV7-3 and TRBJ2-3; 7 bases match TRBD2. This CDR3 has 15 residues. From germline, CDR1 is SGHTA and CDR2 FQGTGA. V was clipped by 4 bases and J by 1 base; unmatched bases: 5. CDR3 amino acids: CASSSLAGGTDTQYF. CDR3 DNA: TGTGCCAGCAGCTCCCTGGCGGGAGGCACAGATACGCAGTATTTT.

This clone was detected once. The chain combines TRBV12-5 with TRBJ1-3; D unresolved. The CDR3 loop spans 14 amino acids. Germline-derived CDR1 and CDR2 are LGHNT and FRNRAP. V lost 3 bases and J lost 2, with 8 bases in between. DNA for the CDR3: TGTGCTAGTGGTTTAACGGGGACTGGAAACACCATATATTTT. Translated, it gives CASGLTGTGNTIYF.

The chain combines TRBV7-2 with TRBJ1-1; weak D call: TRBD1 (5 bases). With 3 bases removed from V and 5 bases from J, the gap between germline ends came to 16 bases. Germline-derived CDR1 and CDR2 are SGHTA and FQGNSA. This CDR3 has 15 amino acids. CDR3 bases: TGTGCCAGCAGCTTTAGTGGGGCCCGAGGAACTGAAGCTTTCTTT. Translating gives CASSFSGARGTEAFF.

The chain has TRBV30 and TRBJ1-4; a weak D match, TRBD1 (6 bases). There are 13 residues in the CDR3. Trimming left V 1 base short and J 6 bases short, with 9 bases between. The germline V gene encodes CDR1 GTSNPN and CDR2 SVGIG (reference sequence). CDR3 residues: CAWSGGADEKLFF. The CDR3 coding sequence is TGTGCCTGGAGTGGGGGGGCTGATGAAAAACTGTTTTTT.

By sample fraction, this clone is hyperexpanded. The rearrangement links TRBV7-2 to TRBJ1-6; a possible D gene is TRBD1 (5 bases). Deletions cut 1 base from V and 7 bases from J, with 11 bases between. The CDR3 totals 15 residues. CDR1 is SGHTA, CDR2 FQGNSA, per germline. Written as DNA, the CDR3 is TGTGCCAGCAGCTTAGTTGGGGACGGCAATTCACCCCTCCACTTT. It yields the protein CASSLVGDGNSPLHF.

This clone was observed a handful of times. This chain uses TRBV7-9 with TRBJ2-3; 11 bases match TRBD2. The germline gives CDR1 SEHNR, CDR2 FQNEAQ (reference sequence). The CDR3 sequence is 16 residues long. Trimming at V came to 5 bases and at J to 1 base, leaving 5 bases not matched to a gene. The CDR3: CASSPLAGGGTDTQYF. The CDR3 DNA reads TGTGCCAGCAGCCCCCTAGCGGGGGGTGGCACAGATACGCAGTATTTT.

The chain recombines TRBV3-1 (or the pseudogene TRBV3-2) with TRBJ2-3; 10 bases line up with TRBD2. V shed 4 bases, J shed 4 bases, and the junction held 2 bases outside the gene matches. In germline, CDR1 is LGHDT, CDR2 YNNKEL (reference sequence). The length of the CDR3 is 14 residues. CDR3 region: CASSLGLAADTQYF. CDR3 DNA sequence: TGTGCCAGCAGCCTAGGACTAGCGGCAGATACGCAGTATTTT.

V gene TRBV16 combines with J gene TRBJ1-6, with 7 bases that match TRBD1. Germline-derived CDR1 and CDR2 are KGHSY and FQNENV. With V trimmed by 0 bases and J by 5 bases, 4 bases remained unmatched. This CDR3 comprises 16 residues. CDR3 bases: TGTGCCAGCAGCCAATCCGAGACAGGGAATAATTCACCCCTCCACTTT. Its translation is CASSQSETGNNSPLHF.

The chain combines TRBV19 with TRBJ2-2; either TRBD1 or TRBD2 may supply D (5 bases each). Germline values: CDR1 LNHDA, CDR2 SQIVND (reference sequence). The V end was cut by 6 bases, the J end by 13 bases, with 15 bases between. The CDR3 is made up of 12 amino acids. Here the CDR3 reads CASSQGEYRLFF. The CDR3 coding sequence is TGTGCCAGTAGCCAAGGGGAGTATAGGCTGTTTTTT. The full variable domain, with the rest looked up from reference TRBV19 and TRBJ2-2, is DGGITQSPKYLFRKEGQNVTLSCEQNLNHDAMYWYRQDPGQGLRLIYYSQIVNDFQKGDIAEGYSVSREKKESFPLTVTSAQKNPTAFYLCASSQGEYRLFFGEGSRLTVL.

The chain is built from TRBV21-1 and TRBJ2-2; the table gives TRBD1 as D, unverified against the DNA. TRBV21-1 is a recognized pseudogene. CDR3 length: 15 residues. The CDR3 loop reads CASQTGTGPTGELFF. The CDR3 bases are TGTGCCAGCCAGACCGGGACAGGGCCCACCGGGGAGCTGTTTTTT.

V is TRBV7-7 and J is TRBJ2-1; 7 bases fit TRBD1. The germline CDR1 and CDR2 sequences are SSHAT and FNYEAQ (reference sequence). The V gene end was trimmed by 0 bases and the J gene end by 4 bases; junction bases not matched to a gene: 0. The CDR3 is 14 amino acids. CDR3 DNA sequence: TGTGCCAGCAGCTTAGCGGGACAGTACAATGAGCAGTTCTTC. Translating it yields CASSLAGQYNEQFF.

This rearrangement joins TRBV27 to TRBJ2-1; possibly TRBD1 or TRBD2 for D (6 bases each). The CDR3 has 15 amino acids. In germline, CDR1 is MNHEY, CDR2 SMNVEV (reference sequence). The V and J ends lost 5 bases and 6 bases respectively, with 17 bases between them. The CDR3 loop reads CASSPRRGEGNEQFF. The CDR3 DNA is TGTGCCAGCAGTCCCCGGAGGGGGGAAGGCAATGAGCAGTTCTTC.

The chain is built from TRBV4-2 and TRBJ2-2; D gene unclear. The CDR3 contains 15 residues. Trimming removed 1 base at V and 0 bases at J, with 6 bases between. Germline V CDR1 and CDR2: LGHNA, YNFKEQ. CDR3 DNA: TGTGCCAGCAGCCAAGGTGCAGCGAACACCGGGGAGCTGTTTTTT. Encoded protein: CASSQGAANTGELFF.

The gene calls are TRBV7-8 and TRBJ1-6; TRBD1 aligns across 9 bases. V shed 4 bases and J 9 bases; nucleotides not matched to a gene: 7. CDR3 size: 15 residues. The germline V gene encodes CDR1 SGHVS and CDR2 FQNEAQ. Here the CDR3 DNA reads TGTGCCAGCAGCTCCCAGGGACAGGGAGGTTCACCCCTCCACTTT. Translating gives CASSSQGQGGSPLHF.

V is TRBV5-1 and J is TRBJ2-2, with D maybe TRBD1 (6 bases). The CDR3 has 16 residues. CDR1 is SGHRS, CDR2 YFSETQ, per germline. The V gene lost 2 bases and the J gene lost 0 bases, with 11 bases spanning the gap. CDR3 amino acids: CASSFTGHTNTGELFF. In nucleotides, the CDR3 is TGCGCCAGCAGCTTTACGGGACACACGAACACCGGGGAGCTGTTTTTT. The full variable domain, in which reference TRBV5-1 and TRBJ2-2 provide the parts outside the CDR3, is KAGVTQTPRYLIKTRGQQVTLSCSPISGHRSVSWYQQTPGQGLQFLFEYFSETQRNKGNFPGRFSGRQFSNSRSEMNVSTLELGDSALYLCASSFTGHTNTGELFFGEGSRLTVL.

Here the CDR3 DNA reads TGTGCCAGCAGCTTAACGGCAGGGCCAGAGACCCAGTACTTC. It encodes CASSLTAGPETQYF. V is TRBV11-1 and J is TRBJ2-5; possible D gene TRBD1, 5 bases. This CDR3 has 14 residues. The V gene's germline CDR1 is SGHAT and CDR2 FQDESV (reference sequence). The ends were cut back, 2 bases at V and 4 bases at J, with 11 bases in the middle.

As to this clone: At one of its ends the junction is not consistent with the germline gene, which may arise from a read error. The V gene is TRBV19, the J gene TRBJ2-5; D is unresolved. This CDR3 region has 8 residues. Germline V gene data show CDR1 as LNHDA and CDR2 as SQIVND (reference sequence). CDR3 nucleotide sequence: TGTGCCAGTAGTATACCTAACTTC. Its translation: CASSIPNF.